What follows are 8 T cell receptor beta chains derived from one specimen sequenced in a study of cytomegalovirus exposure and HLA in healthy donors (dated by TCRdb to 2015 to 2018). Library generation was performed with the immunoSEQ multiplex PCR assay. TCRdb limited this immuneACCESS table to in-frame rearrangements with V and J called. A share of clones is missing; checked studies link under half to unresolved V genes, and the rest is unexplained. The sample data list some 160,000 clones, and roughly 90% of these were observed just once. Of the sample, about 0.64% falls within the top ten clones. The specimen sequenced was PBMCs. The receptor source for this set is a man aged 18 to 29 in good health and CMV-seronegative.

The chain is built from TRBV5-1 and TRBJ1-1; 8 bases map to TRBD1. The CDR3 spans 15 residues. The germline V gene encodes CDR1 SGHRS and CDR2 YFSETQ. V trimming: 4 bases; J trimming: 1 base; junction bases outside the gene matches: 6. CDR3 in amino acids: CASSAQGVGNTEAFF. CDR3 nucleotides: TGCGCCAGCAGCGCACAGGGGGTGGGGAACACTGAAGCTTTCTTT.

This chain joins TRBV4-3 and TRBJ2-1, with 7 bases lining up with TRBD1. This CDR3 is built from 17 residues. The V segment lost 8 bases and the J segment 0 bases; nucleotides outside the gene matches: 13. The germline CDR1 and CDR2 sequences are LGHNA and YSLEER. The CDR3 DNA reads TGCGCCAGCGGGGGACAGTCCAACCCTAGCTCCTACAATGAGCAGTTCTTC. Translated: CASGGQSNPSSYNEQFF.

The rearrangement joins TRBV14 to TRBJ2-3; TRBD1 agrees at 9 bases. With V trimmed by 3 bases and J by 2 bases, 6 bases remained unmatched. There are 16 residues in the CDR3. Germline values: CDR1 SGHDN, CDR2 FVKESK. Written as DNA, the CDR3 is TGTGCCAGCAGCCACCCCGGACAGGGGTACACAGATACGCAGTATTTT. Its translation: CASSHPGQGYTDTQYF.

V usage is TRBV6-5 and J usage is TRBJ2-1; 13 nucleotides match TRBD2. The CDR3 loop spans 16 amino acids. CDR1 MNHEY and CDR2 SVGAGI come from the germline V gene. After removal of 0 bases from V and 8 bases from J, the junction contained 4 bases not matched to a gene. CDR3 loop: CASSYSRTSGSDEQFF. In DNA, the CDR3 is TGTGCCAGCAGTTACTCGAGGACTAGCGGGAGTGATGAGCAGTTCTTC.

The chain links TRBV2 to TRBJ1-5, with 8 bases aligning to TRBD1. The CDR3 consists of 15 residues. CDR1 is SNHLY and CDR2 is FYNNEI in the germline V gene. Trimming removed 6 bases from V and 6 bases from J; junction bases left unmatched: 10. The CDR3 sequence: CASSATGGRGQPQHF. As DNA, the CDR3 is TGTGCCAGCAGCGCCACAGGGGGACGGGGTCAGCCCCAGCATTTT.

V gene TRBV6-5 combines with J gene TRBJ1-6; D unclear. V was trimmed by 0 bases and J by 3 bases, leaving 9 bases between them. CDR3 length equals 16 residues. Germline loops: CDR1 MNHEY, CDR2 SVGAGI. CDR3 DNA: TGTGCCAGCAGTTACTCGAAACAGATCTATAATTCACCCCTCCACTTT. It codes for CASSYSKQIYNSPLHF.

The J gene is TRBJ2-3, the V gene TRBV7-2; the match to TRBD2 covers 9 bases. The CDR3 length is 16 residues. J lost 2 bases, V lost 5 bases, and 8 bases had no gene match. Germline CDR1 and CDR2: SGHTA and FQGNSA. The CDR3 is CASSDALAGATDTQYF. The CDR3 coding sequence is TGTGCCAGCAGCGACGCCTTAGCGGGGGCCACAGATACGCAGTATTTT.

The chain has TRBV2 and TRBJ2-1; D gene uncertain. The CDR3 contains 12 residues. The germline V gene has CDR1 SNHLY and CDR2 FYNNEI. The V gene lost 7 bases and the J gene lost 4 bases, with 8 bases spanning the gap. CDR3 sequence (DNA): TGTGCCAGCATCGGCAGGTACAATGAGCAGTTCTTC. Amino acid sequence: CASIGRYNEQFF.